This record looks at one T cell receptor (beta chain) sequence and its context. Its matching antigen is unknown. Other DNA variants within this sample encode the same CDR3. This sample is drawn from a study of multiple sclerosis patients with progressive multifocal leukoencephalopathy. General study findings and limits: Less diverse TRB repertoires were suggested in most PML patients.

Time point of the sample: time of PML onset. Between roughly 15 and 56 months of natalizumab therapy passed before PML developed in these natalizumab-treated patients. Germline loops: CDR1 MGHRA, CDR2 YSYEKL. Trimming took off 8 bases at V and 3 bases at J, with 14 bases between the two ends. CDR3 length: 13 amino acids. Sequencing was at survey level. Repertoires were generated with immunoSEQ multiplex PCR, while TCRdb's copy carries only in-frame clones and drops some. The table includes roughly 34,000 clones, roughly 87% detected once. V usage is TRBV4-1 and J usage is TRBJ2-7; either TRBD1 or TRBD2 may supply D (7 bases each). The TCR originated in a human donor with progressive multifocal leukoencephalopathy. This specimen consisted of PBMCs, obtained from a patient treated with natalizumab. For the CDR3, the DNA is TGCGCCAGCTCTCAGGGGGGGAGCTACGAGCAGTACTTC. Its translation is CASSQGGSYEQYF.